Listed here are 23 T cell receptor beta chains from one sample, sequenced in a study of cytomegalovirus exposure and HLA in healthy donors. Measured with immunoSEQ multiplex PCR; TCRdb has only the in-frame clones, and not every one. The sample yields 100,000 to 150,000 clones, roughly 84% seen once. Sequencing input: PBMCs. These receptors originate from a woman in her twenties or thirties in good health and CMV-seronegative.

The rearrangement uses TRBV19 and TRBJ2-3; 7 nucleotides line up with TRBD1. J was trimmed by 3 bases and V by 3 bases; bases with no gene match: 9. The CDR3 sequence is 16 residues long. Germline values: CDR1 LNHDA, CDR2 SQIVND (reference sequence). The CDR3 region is CASSIKDRPRTDTQYF. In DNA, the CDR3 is TGTGCCAGTAGTATCAAGGACAGGCCGAGGACAGATACGCAGTATTTT. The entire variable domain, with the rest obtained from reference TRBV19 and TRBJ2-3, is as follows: DGGITQSPKYLFRKEGQNVTLSCEQNLNHDAMYWYRQDPGQGLRLIYYSQIVNDFQKGDIAEGYSVSREKKESFPLTVTSAQKNPTAFYLCASSIKDRPRTDTQYFGPGTRLTVL.

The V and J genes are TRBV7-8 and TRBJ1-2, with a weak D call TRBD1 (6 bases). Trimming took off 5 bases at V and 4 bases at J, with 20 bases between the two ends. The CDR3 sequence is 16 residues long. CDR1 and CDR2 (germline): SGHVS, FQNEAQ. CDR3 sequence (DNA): TGTGCCAGCAGCCTCCTGGCAGGGGCCGACGTCTATGGCTACACCTTC. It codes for CASSLLAGADVYGYTF.

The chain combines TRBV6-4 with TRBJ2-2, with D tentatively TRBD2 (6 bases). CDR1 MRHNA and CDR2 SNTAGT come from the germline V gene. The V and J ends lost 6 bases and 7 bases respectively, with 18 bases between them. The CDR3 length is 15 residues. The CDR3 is CASSPLGGFGGELFF. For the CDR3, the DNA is TGTGCCAGCAGCCCCCTCGGGGGTTTTGGCGGGGAGCTGTTTTTT.

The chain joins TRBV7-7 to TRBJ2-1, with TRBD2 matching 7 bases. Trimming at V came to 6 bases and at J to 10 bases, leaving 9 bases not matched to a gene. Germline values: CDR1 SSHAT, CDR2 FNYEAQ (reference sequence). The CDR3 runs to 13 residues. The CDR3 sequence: CASRGSGTTEQFF. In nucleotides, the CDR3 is TGTGCCAGCAGAGGATCCGGGACTACCGAGCAGTTCTTC.

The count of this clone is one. In DNA form, the CDR3 reads TGCAGCGTCGAGGCCCAGGGGACAGGGGGTTACGAGCAGTACTTC. This translates into CSVEAQGTGGYEQYF. V is TRBV29-1 and J is TRBJ2-7; 11 bases align to TRBD1. CDR3 length: 15 residues. The trim removed 6 bases at V and 4 bases at J, leaving 11 bases unmatched. Germline V lookup: CDR1 SQVTM, CDR2 ANQGSEA.

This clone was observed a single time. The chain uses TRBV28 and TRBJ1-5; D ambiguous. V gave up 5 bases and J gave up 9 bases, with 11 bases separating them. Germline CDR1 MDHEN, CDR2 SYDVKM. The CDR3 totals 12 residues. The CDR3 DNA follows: TGTGCCAGCAGTCCTCCCCGGAGGCCCCAGCATTTT. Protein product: CASSPPRRPQHF.

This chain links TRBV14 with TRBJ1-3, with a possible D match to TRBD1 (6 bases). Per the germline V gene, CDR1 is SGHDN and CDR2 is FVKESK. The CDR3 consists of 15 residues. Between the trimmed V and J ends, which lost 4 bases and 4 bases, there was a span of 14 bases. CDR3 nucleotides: TGTGCCAGCAGCCTTTTGGGGGCAGGGGGAAACACCATATATTTT. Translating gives CASSLLGAGGNTIYF.

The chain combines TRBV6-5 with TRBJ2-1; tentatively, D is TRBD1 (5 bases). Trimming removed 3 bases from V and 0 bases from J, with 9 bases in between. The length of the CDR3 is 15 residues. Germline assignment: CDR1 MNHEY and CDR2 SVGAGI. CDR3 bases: TGTGCCAGCAGTTATTCAGGGAACTCCTACAATGAGCAGTTCTTC. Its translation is CASSYSGNSYNEQFF.

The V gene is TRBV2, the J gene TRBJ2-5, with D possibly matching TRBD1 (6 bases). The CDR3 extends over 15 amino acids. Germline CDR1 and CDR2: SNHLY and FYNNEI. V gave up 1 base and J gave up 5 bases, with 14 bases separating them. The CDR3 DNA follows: TGTGCCAGCAGTGAAGAGGGACATATAGGGGAGACCCAGTACTTC. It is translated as CASSEEGHIGETQYF.

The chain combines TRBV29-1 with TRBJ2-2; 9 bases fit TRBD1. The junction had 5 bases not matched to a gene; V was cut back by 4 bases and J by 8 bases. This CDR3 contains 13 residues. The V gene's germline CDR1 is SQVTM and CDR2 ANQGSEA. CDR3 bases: TGCAGCGTTGGGGGACAGGGACTGGGGGAGCTGTTTTTT. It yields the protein CSVGGQGLGELFF.

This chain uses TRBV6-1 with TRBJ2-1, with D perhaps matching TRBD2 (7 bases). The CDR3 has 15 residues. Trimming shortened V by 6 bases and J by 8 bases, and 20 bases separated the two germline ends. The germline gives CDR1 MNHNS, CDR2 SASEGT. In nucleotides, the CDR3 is TGTGCCAGCAGCTTGACGGGGGGCGGGTACGATGAGCAGTTCTTC. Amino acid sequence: CASSLTGGGYDEQFF.

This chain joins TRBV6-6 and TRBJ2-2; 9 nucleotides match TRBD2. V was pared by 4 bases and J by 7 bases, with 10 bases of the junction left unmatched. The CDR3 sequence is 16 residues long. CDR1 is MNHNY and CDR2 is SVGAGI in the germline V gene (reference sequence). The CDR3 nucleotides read TGTGCCAGCAGTTCGTCCGCCGGGACTAGCAGCGGGGAGCTGTTTTTT. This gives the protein CASSSSAGTSSGELFF.

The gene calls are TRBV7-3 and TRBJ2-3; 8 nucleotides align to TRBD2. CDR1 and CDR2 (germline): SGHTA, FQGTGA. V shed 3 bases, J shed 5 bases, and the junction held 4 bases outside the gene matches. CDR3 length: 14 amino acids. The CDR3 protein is CASSFAGGVDTQYF. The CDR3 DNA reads TGTGCCAGCAGCTTTGCGGGGGGAGTAGATACGCAGTATTTT.

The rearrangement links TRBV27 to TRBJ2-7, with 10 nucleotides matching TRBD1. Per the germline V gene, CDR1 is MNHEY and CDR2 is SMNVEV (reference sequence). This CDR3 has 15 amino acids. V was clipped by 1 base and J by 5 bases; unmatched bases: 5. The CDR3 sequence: CASSLFRQGADEQYF. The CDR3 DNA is TGTGCCAGCAGTTTATTCCGACAGGGGGCAGACGAGCAGTACTTC.

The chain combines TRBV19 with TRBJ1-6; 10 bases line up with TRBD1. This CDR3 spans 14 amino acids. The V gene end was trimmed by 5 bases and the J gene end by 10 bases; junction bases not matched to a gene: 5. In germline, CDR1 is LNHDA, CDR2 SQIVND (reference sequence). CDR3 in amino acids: CASSQTGGVSPLHF. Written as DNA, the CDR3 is TGTGCCAGTAGTCAGACAGGGGGCGTATCACCCCTCCACTTT. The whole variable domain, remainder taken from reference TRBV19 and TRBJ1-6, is DGGITQSPKYLFRKEGQNVTLSCEQNLNHDAMYWYRQDPGQGLRLIYYSQIVNDFQKGDIAEGYSVSREKKESFPLTVTSAQKNPTAFYLCASSQTGGVSPLHFGNGTRLTVT.

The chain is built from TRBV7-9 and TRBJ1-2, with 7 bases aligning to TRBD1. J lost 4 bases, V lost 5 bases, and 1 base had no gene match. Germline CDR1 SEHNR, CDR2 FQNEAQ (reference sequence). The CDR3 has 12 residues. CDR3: CASSPGGYGYTF. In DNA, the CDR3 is TGTGCCAGCAGCCCAGGGGGCTATGGCTACACCTTC.

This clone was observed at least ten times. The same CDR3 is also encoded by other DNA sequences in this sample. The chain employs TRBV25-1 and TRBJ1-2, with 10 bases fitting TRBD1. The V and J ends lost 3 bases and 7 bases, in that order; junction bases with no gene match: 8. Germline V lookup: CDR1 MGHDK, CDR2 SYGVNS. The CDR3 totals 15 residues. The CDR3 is CASSEPGQGISGYTF. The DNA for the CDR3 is TGTGCCAGCAGTGAGCCGGGACAGGGGATTAGTGGCTACACCTTC.

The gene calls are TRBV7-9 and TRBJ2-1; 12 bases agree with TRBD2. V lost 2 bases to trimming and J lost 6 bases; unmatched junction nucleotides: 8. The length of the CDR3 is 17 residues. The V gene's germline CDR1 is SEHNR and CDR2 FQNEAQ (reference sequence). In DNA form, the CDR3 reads TGTGCCAGCAGCTTAATGCGCTCTAGCGGGGGGGCCAATGAGCAGTTCTTC. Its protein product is CASSLMRSSGGANEQFF.

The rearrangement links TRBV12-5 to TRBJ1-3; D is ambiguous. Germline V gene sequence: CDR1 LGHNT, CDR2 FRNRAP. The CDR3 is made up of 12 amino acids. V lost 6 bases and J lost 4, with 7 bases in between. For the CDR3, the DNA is TGTGCTAGTGGGGGCGCGGGAAACACCATATATTTT. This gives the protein CASGGAGNTIYF. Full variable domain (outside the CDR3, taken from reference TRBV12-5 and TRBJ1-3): DARVTQTPRHKVTEMGQEVTMRCQPILGHNTVFWYRQTMMQGLELLAYFRNRAPLDDSGMPKDRFSAEMPDATLATLKIQPSEPRDSAVYFCASGGAGNTIYFGEGSWLTVV.

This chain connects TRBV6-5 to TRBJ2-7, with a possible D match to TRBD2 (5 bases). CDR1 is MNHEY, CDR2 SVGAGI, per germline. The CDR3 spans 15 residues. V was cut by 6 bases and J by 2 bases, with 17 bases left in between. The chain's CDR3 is CASRPLGSNTYEQYF. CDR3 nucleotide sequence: TGTGCCAGCAGGCCCTTGGGGAGCAATACCTACGAGCAGTACTTC.

The CDR3 here is CASSLSGVYSNQPQHF. The CDR3 coding sequence is TGTGCCAGCAGTTTATCCGGGGTTTATAGCAATCAGCCCCAGCATTTT. The genes are TRBV27 and TRBJ1-5; D unresolved. Trimming shortened V by 0 bases and J by 0 bases, and 9 bases separated the two germline ends. The CDR3 totals 16 residues. The germline V gene has CDR1 MNHEY and CDR2 SMNVEV (reference sequence).

The DNA for the CDR3 is TGTGCCAGCAGCCAATCAGACTCTGGAAACACCATATATTTT. Protein product: CASSQSDSGNTIYF. The V call is TRBV7-9, the J call TRBJ1-3; D gene ambiguous. The CDR3 consists of 14 residues. Germline CDR1 and CDR2: SEHNR and FQNEAQ (reference sequence). The ends were cut back, 5 bases at V and 0 bases at J, with 8 bases in the middle.

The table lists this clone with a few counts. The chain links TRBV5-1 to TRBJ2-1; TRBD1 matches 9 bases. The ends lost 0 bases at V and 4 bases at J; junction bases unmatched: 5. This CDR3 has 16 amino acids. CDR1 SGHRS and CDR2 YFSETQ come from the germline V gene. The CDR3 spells CASSLVQGAGYNEQFF. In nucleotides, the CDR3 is TGCGCCAGCAGCTTGGTACAGGGGGCAGGGTACAATGAGCAGTTCTTC.